This record looks at one T cell receptor beta chain sequence and its context. Its specificity is not known. These data belong to a study of a mutant IDH1 vaccine in newly diagnosed glioma. Study as a whole: Initiation of the vaccine course occurred 4-6 weeks after radiotherapy alone, or alongside temozolomide cycles. Patients' prior therapy spanned radiotherapy, temozolomide, or both; most underwent both. V12 fell at week 35 and V13, the study end, at week 47.

Time point noted: week 35, safety follow-up. The investigators gave 300 ug of mutant IDH1 20-mer peptide in each vaccine dose, together with topical imiquimod. The vaccination schedule gave patients eight doses in weeks 1, 3, 5, 7, 11, 15, 19 and 23. Assay: immunoSEQ multiplex PCR; the TCRdb copy retains only in-frame clones and omits some. This table holds 43,000 or so clones, 85% to 95% found once. Trimming stripped 5 bases from V and 9 bases from J, with 12 bases between. Germline assignment: CDR1 SQVTM and CDR2 ANQGSEA. The CDR3 sequence is 11 residues long. The TCR was taken from a man aged 50 or older with glioma. The input for sequencing was PBMCs, taken from a glioma patient whose treatment included an IDH1 peptide vaccine. V is TRBV29-1 and J is TRBJ2-3; either TRBD1 or TRBD2 may fit D (5 bases each). The CDR3 spells CSVWDVDTQYF. The CDR3 DNA reads as TGCAGCGTTTGGGACGTTGACACGCAGTATTTT.